Below, one TCR beta chain is given with its context. This record comes from a study of blood T cell repertoires in COVID-19. Study as a whole: Acute and convalescent COVID-19 specimens originated in the United States, Italy and Spain. T cells, B-cell-depleted T cells, or PBMCs supplied cDNA or gDNA.

V gave up 5 bases and J gave up 10 bases, with 21 bases separating them. Germline CDR1 and CDR2: LGHDT and YNNKEL (reference sequence). This CDR3 comprises 16 residues. The repertoire was sequenced with immunoSEQ multiplex PCR; TCRdb's copy has only in-frame clones and lacks some. This sample yields approximately 200,000 clones, of which about 88% are seen a single time; 2.5% to 3.5% belongs to the top ten. The sequencing sample was made of PBMCs or T cells enriched from blood (not recorded which). The rearrangement uses TRBV3-1 (or the pseudogene TRBV3-2) and TRBJ1-6; D is ambiguous. The sequence came from a woman younger than 45 who had recovered from COVID-19. As DNA, the CDR3 is TGTGCCAGCAGCAGACACTCGGTGGTACCCCTATCACCCCTCCACTTT. Its translation is CASSRHSVVPLSPLHF.